Included here is one T cell receptor (beta chain) sequence, with context. Its antigen is as yet unknown. This record comes from a study of blood T cells in healthy people across ages. Study results and caveats: Measured against age, TCR beta diversity per million T cells decreased in a roughly linear manner.

In terms of origin and age, donors were healthy Caucasian individuals from Russia aged about 6 to 100. The second PCR ran about 6 to 11 cycles with a sample-barcoded 5' primer and J-beta primers. The template-switch adaptor was a 5' adaptor with 12 random nucleotides. It tagged each cDNA molecule. Every sample returned 2.5 million or more CDR3-containing paired-end reads. TCRdb independently ran MiXCR on the 5' RACE reads; one entry per CDR3 protein. The sample shows about 2 million distinct CDR3 sequences, around half of them seen only once. V dropped 1 base and J dropped 5; count of bases not matched to a gene: 7. The germline V gene has CDR1 MGHRA and CDR2 YSYEKL. CDR3 length equals 15 residues.

The specimen was blood. This chain connects TRBV4-1 to TRBJ2-5; 7 bases agree with TRBD1. The receptor was isolated from a woman aged 40-49 years in good health. The CDR3 loop is CASSQVQGMVETQYF. The CDR3 DNA reads as TGCGCCAGCAGCCAAGTACAGGGGATGGTGGAGACCCAGTACTTC.